This T cell receptor (beta chain) was identified in a study of blood T cell repertoires in COVID-19. Study context: PBMCs, B-cell-depleted T cells, or T cells were the source of the cDNA or gDNA that made up the material.

In assigning cohorts, the study relied on participant-reported clinical history. A COVID-19 case was met by exposed participants within 2 weeks before study entry. The data were produced by immunoSEQ multiplex PCR, yet TCRdb's version contains in-frame clones alone and is incomplete. Among hundreds of thousands of clones, 85% were seen once, and the ten largest hold around 1.9%. Sequenced input: PBMCs or T cells enriched from blood (not recorded which). This receptor was taken from a woman in her twenties or thirties who had been exposed to COVID-19.

The CDR3 sequence is CASRTGLAGGQETQYF. The CDR3 DNA follows: TGTGCCAGCCGTACCGGACTAGCGGGGGGTCAAGAGACCCAGTACTTC. This chain joins TRBV3-1 (or the pseudogene TRBV3-2) and TRBJ2-5, with TRBD2 identical over 14 bases. The ends lost 8 bases at V and 2 bases at J; junction bases unmatched: 7. Germline V gene sequence: CDR1 LGHDT, CDR2 YNNKEL (reference sequence). The CDR3 spans 16 residues.